Following are 23 T cell receptor beta chains from one sample sequenced in a study of cytomegalovirus exposure and HLA in healthy donors. Generated by immunoSEQ multiplex PCR, the TCRdb table keeps only in-frame clones and is missing some. The data hold hundreds of thousands of clones, with roughly 90% observed a single time. Sequences were obtained from PBMCs. The receptors were sampled from a young man in good health and CMV-seropositive.

Concerning this clone: Additional DNA sequences in this sample encode the identical CDR3. The chain is built from TRBV27 and TRBJ2-1; 7 nucleotides line up with TRBD2. This CDR3 has 15 residues. V lost 3 bases and J lost 6; bases outside the gene matches: 8. In germline, CDR1 is MNHEY, CDR2 SMNVEV (reference sequence). The CDR3 sequence is CASSLSGTSGNEQFF. CDR3 nucleotide sequence: TGTGCCAGCAGTTTGAGCGGGACGTCTGGCAATGAGCAGTTCTTC.

This sequence joins TRBV4-1 and TRBJ1-1; D is undetermined. Trimming pared 6 bases from V and 4 bases from J, leaving 15 bases between. Germline lookup yields CDR1 MGHRA and CDR2 YSYEKL. This CDR3 is built from 14 residues. The CDR3 DNA follows: TGCGCCAGCAGGTTAGTTCAAAAAAGCACTGAAGCTTTCTTT. Encoded protein: CASRLVQKSTEAFF.

The chain combines TRBV5-6 with TRBJ1-2, with D perhaps TRBD1 (5 bases). Germline CDR1 SGHDT, CDR2 YYEEEE. This CDR3 is 16 amino acids long. Trimming cost V 3 bases and J 4 bases, with 19 bases left between them. The CDR3 nucleotides are TGTGCCAGCAGCTCGTCGCTGGGGCAGGTCAGCTATGGCTACACCTTC. Protein: CASSSSLGQVSYGYTF.

The chain is built from TRBV29-1 and TRBJ1-3, with 7 nucleotides matching TRBD1. CDR3 length: 16 residues. Trimming took 6 bases from V and 9 from J; bases not matched to a gene: 20. The germline V gene has CDR1 SQVTM and CDR2 ANQGSEA. Written as DNA, the CDR3 is TGCAGCGTCAAAACCAATCCAGGGGGGCAGGGAGGCACCATATATTTT. This encodes CSVKTNPGGQGGTIYF.

This chain links TRBV2 with TRBJ1-5; D is undetermined. CDR1 and CDR2 from the germline V gene are SNHLY and FYNNEI. The CDR3 extends over 14 amino acids. V was shortened by 3 bases and J by 7 bases, with 13 bases between the two germline ends. The CDR3 loop is CASSEEAGRQPQHF. CDR3 coding DNA: TGTGCCAGCAGTGAGGAGGCAGGTCGGCAGCCCCAGCATTTT.

The chain is built from TRBV28 and TRBJ1-1; no firm D call. Germline CDR1 is MDHEN and CDR2 is SYDVKM. The CDR3 has 14 amino acids. V shed 3 bases and J shed 4 bases, with 12 bases lying between them. For the CDR3, the DNA is TGTGCCAGCAGTTTTGATGGGGAGGGCACTGAAGCTTTCTTT. Encoded protein: CASSFDGEGTEAFF.

V is TRBV6-5 and J is TRBJ1-1; D might be TRBD1 (5 bases). Trimming pared 5 bases from V and 2 bases from J, leaving 12 bases between. Germline CDR1 and CDR2: MNHEY and SVGAGI. The CDR3 spans 14 residues. Here the CDR3 DNA reads TGTGCCAGCAGTATGAGGGGCCCTAACACTGAAGCTTTCTTT. As protein: CASSMRGPNTEAFF.

DNA for the CDR3: TGCGCCAGCAGCTTGGTGTTGAACGAGCAGTACTTC. The encoded protein is CASSLVLNEQYF. This rearrangement joins TRBV5-1 to TRBJ2-7; no reliable D call. The CDR3 totals 12 residues. V was cut by 0 bases and J by 5 bases, with 6 bases left in between. CDR1 and CDR2 (germline): SGHRS, YFSETQ.

This clone was seen a handful of times. This chain joins TRBV5-6 and TRBJ1-4; TRBD1 is a possible D gene (5 bases). The CDR3 is made up of 14 amino acids. The V gene lost 3 bases and the J gene lost 10 bases, with 16 bases spanning the gap. In germline, CDR1 is SGHDT, CDR2 YYEEEE. CDR3 DNA: TGTGCCAGCAGCTCTCGAACAGGACTGGGAAAACTGTTTTTT. It specifies CASSSRTGLGKLFF. The variable domain in full, completed from reference TRBV5-6 and TRBJ1-4, reads DAGVTQSPTHLIKTRGQQVTLRCSPKSGHDTVSWYQQALGQGPQFIFQYYEEEERQRGNFPDRFSGHQFPNYSSELNVNALLLGDSALYLCASSSRTGLGKLFFGSGTQLSVL.

The chain uses TRBV4-3 and TRBJ2-3; 8 bases align to TRBD2. After removal of 0 bases from V and 4 bases from J, the junction contained 3 bases not matched to a gene. The V gene's germline CDR1 is LGHNA and CDR2 YSLEER. The CDR3 has 15 residues. The CDR3 loop reads CASSQDSTSADTQYF. The DNA of the CDR3 is TGCGCCAGCAGCCAAGATTCGACTAGCGCAGATACGCAGTATTTT.

This chain connects TRBV29-1 to TRBJ2-5, with 10 bases matching TRBD2. J was trimmed by 5 bases and V by 6 bases; bases with no gene match: 9. CDR1 and CDR2 (germline): SQVTM, ANQGSEA. This CDR3 is 14 amino acids long. As DNA, the CDR3 is TGCAGCGTCCGTAGCGGGGGGACGCAGGAGACCCAGTACTTC. Protein: CSVRSGGTQETQYF.

The chain uses TRBV27 and TRBJ1-2, with D hard to call. The germline V gene has CDR1 MNHEY and CDR2 SMNVEV (reference sequence). The CDR3 runs 13 residues. V gave up 3 bases and J gave up 3 bases, with 8 bases separating them. The DNA of the CDR3 is TGTGCCAGCAGTTTCAACGGGGACTATGGCTACACCTTC. Amino acid sequence: CASSFNGDYGYTF.

V gene TRBV6-5 combines with J gene TRBJ2-1; the match to TRBD2 covers 10 bases. The CDR3 has 15 amino acids. The V segment lost 5 bases and the J segment 4 bases; nucleotides outside the gene matches: 5. Per the germline V gene, CDR1 is MNHEY and CDR2 is SVGAGI. CDR3 residues: CASSTRLAGYNEQFF. The CDR3 DNA reads as TGTGCCAGCAGTACCAGACTAGCGGGTTACAATGAGCAGTTCTTC.

J is TRBJ2-1 and V is TRBV7-6, with 8 bases identical to TRBD2. CDR1 SGHVS and CDR2 FNYEAQ come from the germline V gene. This CDR3 spans 19 amino acids. Trimming removed 1 base from V and 0 bases from J; junction bases left unmatched: 11. The CDR3 bases are TGTGCCAGCAGCTTAGGGCGGAAGATAGCGGGAATCTCCTACAATGAGCAGTTCTTC. Translation: CASSLGRKIAGISYNEQFF. Full variable domain (remainder filled in from reference TRBV7-6 and TRBJ2-1): GAGVSQSPRYKVTKRGQDVALRCDPISGHVSLYWYRQALGQGPEFLTYFNYEAQQDKSGLPNDRFSAERPEGSISTLTIQRTEQRDSAMYRCASSLGRKIAGISYNEQFFGPGTRLTVL.

The chain recombines TRBV29-1 with TRBJ2-7; 8 bases agree with TRBD2. The CDR3 is made up of 13 amino acids. Trimming at V came to 6 bases and at J to 5 bases, leaving 9 bases not matched to a gene. In germline, CDR1 is SQVTM, CDR2 ANQGSEA. The CDR3 DNA follows: TGCAGCGTCGGGACTAGAGGGGCCGACGAGCAGTACTTC. This codes for CSVGTRGADEQYF.

The chain uses TRBV6-5 and TRBJ1-2; TRBD1 is a possible D gene (5 bases). Germline CDR1 and CDR2: MNHEY and SVGAGI. This CDR3 is 15 amino acids long. The germline V and J ends were trimmed by 0 bases and 4 bases, with 12 bases remaining between them. The DNA of the CDR3 is TGTGCCAGCAGTTACTCGAATCGGGACTCCTATGGCTACACCTTC. It encodes CASSYSNRDSYGYTF.

This clone has a single count. This rearrangement joins TRBV2 to TRBJ2-5; 13 bases map to TRBD2. Gene TRBJ2-7 matches the end of the DNA better, so the J call may be wrong. Germline CDR1 reads SNHLY; CDR2 reads FYNNEI. The CDR3 consists of 15 residues. The CDR3 region is CASRLAGGLVYEQYF. The DNA for the CDR3 is TGTGCCAGCAGACTAGCGGGAGGGCTAGTATACGAGCAGTACTTC.

V gene TRBV27 combines with J gene TRBJ2-7; D gene unclear. V dropped 3 bases and J dropped 2 bases, with 11 bases sitting between them. This CDR3 spans 14 amino acids. Germline V gene lookup returns CDR1 MNHEY and CDR2 SMNVEV (reference sequence). The CDR3 bases are TGTGCCAGCAGTTTGGTAGGGCCCCCCTACGAGCAGTACTTC. This gives the protein CASSLVGPPYEQYF.

This chain's CDR3 is CASSLAGPTGELFF. Written as DNA, the CDR3 is TGTGCCAGCAGCTTGGCAGGGCCCACCGGGGAGCTGTTTTTT. The chain recombines TRBV7-3 with TRBJ2-2; tentatively, D is TRBD1 (5 bases). V lost 3 bases, J lost 4 bases, and 9 bases lay in between. The CDR3 sequence is 14 residues long. Germline CDR1 SGHTA, CDR2 FQGTGA.

V and J are TRBV13 and TRBJ2-7; 7 bases match TRBD2. The germline V gene has CDR1 PRHDT and CDR2 FYEKMQ (reference sequence). The CDR3 consists of 16 residues. V lost 6 bases and J lost 2; bases outside the gene matches: 13. The CDR3 DNA sequence: TGTGCCAGCAGTCCCCCCTGGGGGAGCGGGACCTACGAGCAGTACTTC. It translates to CASSPPWGSGTYEQYF.

V is TRBV6-5 and J is TRBJ1-5; D may be TRBD1 (5 bases). There are 12 residues in the CDR3. Germline values: CDR1 MNHEY, CDR2 SVGAGI. Between the trimmed V and J ends, which lost 7 bases and 7 bases, there was a span of 11 bases. CDR3 sequence: CASKGTGQPQHF. The CDR3 DNA reads TGTGCCAGCAAAGGGACTGGCCAGCCCCAGCATTTT.

V is TRBV20-1 and J is TRBJ2-3; tentatively, D is TRBD2 (6 bases). The germline gives CDR1 DFQATT, CDR2 SNEGSKA (reference sequence). Trimming stripped 3 bases from V and 14 bases from J, with 15 bases between. This CDR3 is built from 11 residues. In DNA form, the CDR3 reads TGCAGTGCTAGTAGCCGGGAGTCACTGTATTTT. Its translation: CSASSRESLYF.

The gene calls are TRBV19 and TRBJ2-1, with 11 bases lining up with TRBD2. CDR1 and CDR2 from the germline V gene are LNHDA and SQIVND (reference sequence). The CDR3 consists of 17 residues. J lost 1 base, V lost 3 bases, and 5 bases had no gene match. The CDR3 is CASSITSGSWSYNEQFF. The CDR3 DNA reads TGTGCCAGTAGTATTACTAGCGGGAGCTGGTCCTACAATGAGCAGTTCTTC.